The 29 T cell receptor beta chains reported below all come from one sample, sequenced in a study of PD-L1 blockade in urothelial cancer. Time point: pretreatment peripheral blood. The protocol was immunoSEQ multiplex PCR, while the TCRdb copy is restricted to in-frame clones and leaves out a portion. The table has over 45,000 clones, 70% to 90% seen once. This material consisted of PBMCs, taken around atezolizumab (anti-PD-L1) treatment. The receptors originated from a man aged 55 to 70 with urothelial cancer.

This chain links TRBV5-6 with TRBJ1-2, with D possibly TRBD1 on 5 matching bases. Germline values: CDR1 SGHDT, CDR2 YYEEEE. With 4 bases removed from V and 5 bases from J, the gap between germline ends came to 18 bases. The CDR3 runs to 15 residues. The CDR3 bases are TGTGCCAGCAGCGCCCGACAGACGGGGAGGTATGGCTACACCTTC. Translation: CASSARQTGRYGYTF.

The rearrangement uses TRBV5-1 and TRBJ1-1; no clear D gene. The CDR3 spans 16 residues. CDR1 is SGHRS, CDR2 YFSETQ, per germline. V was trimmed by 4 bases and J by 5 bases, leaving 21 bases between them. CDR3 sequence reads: CASSLTQKNSGTEAFF. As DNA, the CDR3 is TGCGCCAGCAGCCTAACGCAAAAAAACAGTGGAACTGAAGCTTTCTTT.

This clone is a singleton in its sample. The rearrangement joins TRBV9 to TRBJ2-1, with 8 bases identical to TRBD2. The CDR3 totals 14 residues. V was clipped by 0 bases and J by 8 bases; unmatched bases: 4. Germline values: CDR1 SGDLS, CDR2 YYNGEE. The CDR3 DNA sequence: TGTGCCAGCAGCGTAGGAGGCGGGAGGCATGAGCAGTTCTTC. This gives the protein CASSVGGGRHEQFF.

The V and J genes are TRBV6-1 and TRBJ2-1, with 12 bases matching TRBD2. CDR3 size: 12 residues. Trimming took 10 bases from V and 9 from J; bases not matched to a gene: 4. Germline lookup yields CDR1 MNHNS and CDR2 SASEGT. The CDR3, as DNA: TGTGCCACAGGACTAGCGGGGAGTGAGCAGTTCTTC. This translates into CATGLAGSEQFF.

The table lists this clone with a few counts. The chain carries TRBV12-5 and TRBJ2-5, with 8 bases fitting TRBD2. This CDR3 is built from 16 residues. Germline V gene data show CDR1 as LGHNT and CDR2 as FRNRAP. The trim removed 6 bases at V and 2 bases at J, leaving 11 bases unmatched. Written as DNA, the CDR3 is TGTGCTAGTGGGACGGGGGCTAGCGGGTTTCAAGAGACCCAGTACTTC. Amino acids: CASGTGASGFQETQYF. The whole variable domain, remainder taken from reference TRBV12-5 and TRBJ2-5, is DARVTQTPRHKVTEMGQEVTMRCQPILGHNTVFWYRQTMMQGLELLAYFRNRAPLDDSGMPKDRFSAEMPDATLATLKIQPSEPRDSAVYFCASGTGASGFQETQYFGPGTRLLVL.

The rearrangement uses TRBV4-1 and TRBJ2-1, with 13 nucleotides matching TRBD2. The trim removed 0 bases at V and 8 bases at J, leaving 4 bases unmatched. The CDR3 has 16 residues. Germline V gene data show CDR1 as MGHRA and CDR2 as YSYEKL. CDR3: CASSQERTSGSYEQFF. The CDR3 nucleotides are TGCGCCAGCAGCCAAGAGAGGACTAGCGGGAGCTATGAGCAGTTCTTC.

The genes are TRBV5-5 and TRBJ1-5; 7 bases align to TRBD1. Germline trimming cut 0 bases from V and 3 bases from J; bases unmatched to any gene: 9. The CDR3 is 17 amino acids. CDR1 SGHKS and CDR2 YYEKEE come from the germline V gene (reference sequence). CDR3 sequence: CASSLGQGVNSNQPQHF. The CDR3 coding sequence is TGTGCCAGCAGCTTGGGACAGGGAGTAAATTCCAATCAGCCCCAGCATTTT.

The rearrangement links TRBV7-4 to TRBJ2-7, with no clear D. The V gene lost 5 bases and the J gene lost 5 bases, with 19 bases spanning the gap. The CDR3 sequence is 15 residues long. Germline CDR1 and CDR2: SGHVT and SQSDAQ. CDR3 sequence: CASSAPSRLLNEQYF. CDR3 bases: TGTGCCAGCAGCGCACCCTCGAGACTGCTAAACGAGCAGTACTTC.

CDR3 protein: CASRSSGANVLTF. CDR3 DNA sequence: TGTGCCAGTCGGAGCTCTGGGGCCAACGTCCTGACTTTC. The rearrangement links TRBV6-1 to TRBJ2-6; D is unresolved. The V end lost 9 bases, the J end lost 0 bases, and 6 bases lay between the germline ends. The CDR3 sequence is 13 residues long. Germline lookup yields CDR1 MNHNS and CDR2 SASEGT.

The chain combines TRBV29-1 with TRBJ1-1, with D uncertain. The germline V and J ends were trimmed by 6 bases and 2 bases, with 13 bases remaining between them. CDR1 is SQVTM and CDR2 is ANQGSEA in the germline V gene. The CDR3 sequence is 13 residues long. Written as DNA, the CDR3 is TGCAGCGTCGAGGGATCCCTAAACACTGAAGCTTTCTTT. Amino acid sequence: CSVEGSLNTEAFF.

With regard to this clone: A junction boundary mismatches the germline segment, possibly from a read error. CDR3 protein: CASSLRTGSSEQYF. In nucleotides, the CDR3 is TGTGCCAGCAGTCTCCGTACAGGGTCCTCCGAGCAGTACTTC. This rearrangement joins TRBV6-5 to TRBJ2-7; D might be TRBD1 (6 bases). There are 14 residues in the CDR3. Germline V gives CDR1 MNHEY, CDR2 SVGAGI.

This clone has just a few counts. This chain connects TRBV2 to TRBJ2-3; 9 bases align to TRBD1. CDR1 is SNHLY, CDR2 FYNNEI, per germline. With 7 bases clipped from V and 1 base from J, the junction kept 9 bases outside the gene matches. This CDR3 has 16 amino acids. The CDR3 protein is CASNPDRGRGTDTQYF. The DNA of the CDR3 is TGTGCCAGCAATCCGGACAGGGGAAGAGGCACAGATACGCAGTATTTT. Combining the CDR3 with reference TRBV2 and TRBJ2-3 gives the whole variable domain EPEVTQTPSHQVTQMGQEVILRCVPISNHLYFYWYRQILGQKVEFLVSFYNNEISEKSEIFDDQFSVERPDGSNFTLKIRSTKLEDSAMYFCASNPDRGRGTDTQYFGPGTRLTVL.

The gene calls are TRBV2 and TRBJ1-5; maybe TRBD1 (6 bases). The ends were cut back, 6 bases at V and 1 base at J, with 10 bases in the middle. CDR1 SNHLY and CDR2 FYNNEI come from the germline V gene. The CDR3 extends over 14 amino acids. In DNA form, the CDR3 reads TGTGCCAGCAGGGACGACAGGAGCAATCAGCCCCAGCATTTT. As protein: CASRDDRSNQPQHF.

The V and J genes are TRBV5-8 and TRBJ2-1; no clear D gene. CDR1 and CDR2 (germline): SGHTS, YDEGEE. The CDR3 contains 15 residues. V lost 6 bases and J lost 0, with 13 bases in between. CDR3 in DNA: TGTGCCAGCACCTACCAAGAAAGCTCCTACAATGAGCAGTTCTTC. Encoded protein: CASTYQESSYNEQFF.

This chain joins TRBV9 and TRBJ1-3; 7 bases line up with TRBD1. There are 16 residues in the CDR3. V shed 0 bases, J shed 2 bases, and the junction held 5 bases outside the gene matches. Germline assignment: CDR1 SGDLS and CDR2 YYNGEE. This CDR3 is CASSVGGTATGNTIYF. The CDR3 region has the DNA TGTGCCAGCAGCGTAGGAGGGACAGCGACTGGAAACACCATATATTTT.

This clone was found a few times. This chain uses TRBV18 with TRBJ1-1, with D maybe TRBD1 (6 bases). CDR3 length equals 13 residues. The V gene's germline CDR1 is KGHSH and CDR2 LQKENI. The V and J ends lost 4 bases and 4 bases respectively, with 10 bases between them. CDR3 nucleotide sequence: TGTGCCAGCTCACTAACAGGGCGCACTGAAGCTTTCTTT. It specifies CASSLTGRTEAFF.

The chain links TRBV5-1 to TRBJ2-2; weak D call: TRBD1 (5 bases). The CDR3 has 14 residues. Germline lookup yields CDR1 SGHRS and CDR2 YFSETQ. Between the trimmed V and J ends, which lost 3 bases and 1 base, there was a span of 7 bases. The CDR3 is CASSYGQNTGELFF. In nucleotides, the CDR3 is TGCGCCAGCAGCTATGGACAGAACACCGGGGAGCTGTTTTTT.

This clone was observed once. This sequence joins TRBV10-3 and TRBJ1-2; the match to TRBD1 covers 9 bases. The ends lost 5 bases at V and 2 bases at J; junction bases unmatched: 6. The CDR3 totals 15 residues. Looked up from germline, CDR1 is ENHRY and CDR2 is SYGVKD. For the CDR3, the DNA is TGTGCCATCAGTCAGACAGGGGGGGTCAACTATGGCTACACCTTC. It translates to CAISQTGGVNYGYTF.

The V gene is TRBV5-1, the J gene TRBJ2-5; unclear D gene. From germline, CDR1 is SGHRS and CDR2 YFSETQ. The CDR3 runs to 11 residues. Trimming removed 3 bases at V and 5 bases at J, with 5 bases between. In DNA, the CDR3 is TGCGCCAGCAGCTCTGCGGAGACCCAGTACTTC. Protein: CASSSAETQYF.

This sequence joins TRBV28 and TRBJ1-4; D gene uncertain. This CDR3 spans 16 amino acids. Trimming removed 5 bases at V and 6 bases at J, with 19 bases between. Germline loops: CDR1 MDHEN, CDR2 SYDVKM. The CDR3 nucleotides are TGTGCCAGCAGTGCCGAGGGTCAAGGGTTAGATGAAAAACTGTTTTTT. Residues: CASSAEGQGLDEKLFF.

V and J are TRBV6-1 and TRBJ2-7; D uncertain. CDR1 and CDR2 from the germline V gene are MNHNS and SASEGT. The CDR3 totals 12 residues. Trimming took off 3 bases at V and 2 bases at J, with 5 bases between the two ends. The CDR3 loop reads CASSEGPYEQYF. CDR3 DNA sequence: TGTGCCAGCAGTGAGGGCCCCTACGAGCAGTACTTC.

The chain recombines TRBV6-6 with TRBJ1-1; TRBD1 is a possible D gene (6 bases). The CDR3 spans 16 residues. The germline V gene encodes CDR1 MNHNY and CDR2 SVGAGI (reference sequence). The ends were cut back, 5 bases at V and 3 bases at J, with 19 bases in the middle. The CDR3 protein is CASSPTVRGGDTEAFF. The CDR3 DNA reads TGTGCCAGCAGTCCTACCGTTAGGGGGGGGGACACTGAAGCTTTCTTT.

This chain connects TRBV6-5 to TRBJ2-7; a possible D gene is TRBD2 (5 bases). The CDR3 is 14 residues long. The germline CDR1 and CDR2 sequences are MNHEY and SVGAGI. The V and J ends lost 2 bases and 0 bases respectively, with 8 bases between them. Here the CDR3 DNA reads TGTGCCAGCAGTTACGGCGGAGGCTCCTACGAGCAGTACTTC. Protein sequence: CASSYGGGSYEQYF.

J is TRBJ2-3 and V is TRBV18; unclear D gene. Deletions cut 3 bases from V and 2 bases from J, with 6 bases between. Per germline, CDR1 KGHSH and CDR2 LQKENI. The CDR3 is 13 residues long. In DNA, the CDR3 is TGTGCCAGCTCACCCCGAGACACAGATACGCAGTATTTT. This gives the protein CASSPRDTDTQYF.

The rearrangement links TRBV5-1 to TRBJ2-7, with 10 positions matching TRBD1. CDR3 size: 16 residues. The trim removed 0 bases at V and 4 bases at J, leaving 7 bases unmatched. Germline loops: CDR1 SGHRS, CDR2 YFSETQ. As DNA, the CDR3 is TGCGCCAGCAGCTTGGACCGGGACAGGGGATTATACGAGCAGTACTTC. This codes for CASSLDRDRGLYEQYF. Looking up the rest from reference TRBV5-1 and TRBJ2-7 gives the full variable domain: KAGVTQTPRYLIKTRGQQVTLSCSPISGHRSVSWYQQTPGQGLQFLFEYFSETQRNKGNFPGRFSGRQFSNSRSEMNVSTLELGDSALYLCASSLDRDRGLYEQYFGPGTRLTVT.

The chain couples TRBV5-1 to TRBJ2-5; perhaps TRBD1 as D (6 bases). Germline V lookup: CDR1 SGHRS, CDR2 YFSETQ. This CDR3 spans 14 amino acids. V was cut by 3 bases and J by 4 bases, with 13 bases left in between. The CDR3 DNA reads TGCGCCAGCAGCTCGTTCGGGACACCAGAGACCCAGTACTTC. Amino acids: CASSSFGTPETQYF. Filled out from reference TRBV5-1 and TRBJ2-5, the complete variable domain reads KAGVTQTPRYLIKTRGQQVTLSCSPISGHRSVSWYQQTPGQGLQFLFEYFSETQRNKGNFPGRFSGRQFSNSRSEMNVSTLELGDSALYLCASSSFGTPETQYFGPGTRLLVL.

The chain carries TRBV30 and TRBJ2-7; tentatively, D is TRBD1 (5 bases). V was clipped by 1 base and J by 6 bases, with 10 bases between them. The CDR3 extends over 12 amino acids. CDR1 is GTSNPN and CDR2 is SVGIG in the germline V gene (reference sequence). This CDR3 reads CAWSAGPGEQYF. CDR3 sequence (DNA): TGTGCCTGGAGTGCAGGGCCGGGCGAGCAGTACTTC.

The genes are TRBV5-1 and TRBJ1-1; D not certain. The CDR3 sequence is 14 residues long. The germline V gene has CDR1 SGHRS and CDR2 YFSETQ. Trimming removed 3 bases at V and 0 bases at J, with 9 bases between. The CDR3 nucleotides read TGCGCCAGCAGCTCGGCGGCCCTGAACACTGAAGCTTTCTTT. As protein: CASSSAALNTEAFF.

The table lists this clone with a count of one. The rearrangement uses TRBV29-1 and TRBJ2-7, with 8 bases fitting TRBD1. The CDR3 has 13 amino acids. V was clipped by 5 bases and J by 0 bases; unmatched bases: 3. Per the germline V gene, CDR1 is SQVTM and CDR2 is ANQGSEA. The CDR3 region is CSVRQGSSYEQYF. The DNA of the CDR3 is TGCAGCGTTAGACAGGGGAGCTCCTACGAGCAGTACTTC.